One sample yielded the 5 T cell receptor beta chains listed below, sequenced in a study of regulatory T cells in long-lasting Graves disease. Time point given: newly diagnosed GD, antithyroid drugs for less than 3 months. RNA from PBMCs was the source of the TCR library. Library construction for TCR beta used iRepertoire HTBI primers and Arm-PCR of CDR3 regions. MiXCR was run by TCRdb on the multiplex PCR reads, yielding one entry per CDR3 protein. The sample comprises about 210,000 distinct CDR3 sequences, roughly 19% of which are singletons, and 10% to 15% rests with the top ten. Separately, the same data were catalogued under a study of T cells in Graves' hyperthyroidism and ophthalmopathy.

The sample in question was peripheral blood mononuclear cells (PBMCs), obtained at new diagnosis, from a patient treated with antithyroid drugs. These receptors were obtained from a woman between 25 and 40 years old with Graves disease.

This clonotype was observed many times. The chain couples TRBV6-1 to TRBJ1-6; a weak D match, TRBD1 (5 bases). Trimming removed 7 bases from V and 5 bases from J, with 18 bases in between. Germline V CDR1 and CDR2: MNHNS, SASEGT. CDR3 length: 16 amino acids. For the CDR3, the DNA is TGTGCCAGCACCCACCTAGGGACGGCGAATAATTCACCCCTCCACTTT. Protein sequence: CASTHLGTANNSPLHF.

This clonotype has a count of ten or more. The chain employs TRBV30 and TRBJ1-6; D is undetermined. Trimming pared 0 bases from V and 10 bases from J, leaving 13 bases between. This CDR3 comprises 14 residues. Germline V CDR1 and CDR2: GTSNPN, SVGIG (reference sequence). CDR3 amino acids: CAWSVQSGNSPLHF. CDR3 DNA sequence: TGTGCCTGGAGTGTACAATCCGGGAACTCACCCCTCCACTTT.

This clonotype appeared a few times. The rearrangement joins TRBV20-1 to TRBJ1-6, with 11 nucleotides matching TRBD1. The junction had 14 bases not matched to a gene; V was cut back by 0 bases and J by 10 bases. Germline V gene data show CDR1 as DFQATT and CDR2 as SNEGSKA (reference sequence). CDR3 size: 18 residues. This chain's CDR3 is CSARDRDRGIRALSPLHF. In DNA, the CDR3 is TGCAGTGCTAGAGACCGGGACAGGGGGATTCGGGCTCTGTCACCCCTCCACTTT.

This clonotype was detected ten times or more. V usage is TRBV5-1 and J usage is TRBJ1-1; 7 positions match TRBD1. Per the germline V gene, CDR1 is SGHRS and CDR2 is YFSETQ. Losses at the gene ends were 4 bases for V and 2 bases for J; bases not matched to a gene: 8. The CDR3 spans 15 residues. The CDR3 loop is CASSHLQGINTEAFF. In DNA form, the CDR3 reads TGCGCCAGCAGCCACTTACAGGGGATTAACACTGAAGCTTTCTTT.

This clonotype was counted ten times or more. This chain uses TRBV20-1 with TRBJ1-2, with 9 bases that match TRBD1. In germline, CDR1 is DFQATT, CDR2 SNEGSKA (reference sequence). J gave up 7 bases and V 5 bases, and 14 bases lay outside the gene matches. This CDR3 region has 15 residues. CDR3 in amino acids: CSAEQGATQRGGYTF. DNA of the CDR3: TGCAGTGCTGAACAGGGGGCGACCCAGCGGGGTGGCTACACCTTC.